The rows below give T cell receptor beta chains drawn from one sample of a study of T-cell memory formation after mild COVID-19. TCRdb fed the 5' RACE reads into MiXCR, producing one record per CDR3 protein. The sample lists about 400,000 distinct CDR3 sequences; about 22% were seen once. Sequenced sample: PBMCs or a T cell subset sorted from them (not recorded which). These receptors all stem from an adult woman who had mild COVID-19 (a few samples of this study predate the infection). Cell type and time point are not known. CDR3s include the opening cysteine and the closing phenylalanine or tryptophan. D genes are given only for firm matches. A clone size is listed for some rows: how often the clone was seen (once, few, many), or a class if it is expanded.

j_call,v_call,clone_size,d_call,cdr3_aa,cdr3_nt
TRBJ2-2,TRBV4-2,once,TRBD1,CASKQGYTGELFF,TGTGCCAGCAAACAGGGGTACACCGGGGAGCTGTTTTTT
TRBJ1-4,TRBV6-1,.,TRBD1,CASSKQGASEKLFF,TGTGCCAGCAGTAAGCAGGGGGCCAGCGAAAAACTGTTTTTT
TRBJ2-7,TRBV20-1,.,.,CSARAGGSSSYEQYF,TGCAGTGCTAGAGCTGGCGGTTCAAGCTCCTACGAGCAGTACTTC
TRBJ1-6,TRBV7-2,.,.,CASSTTGQLNSPLHF,TGTGCCAGCAGCACGACCGGACAGCTGAATTCACCCCTCCACTTT
TRBJ2-2,TRBV7-6,.,.,CASSSLRVSGVNTGELFF,TGTGCCAGCAGCTCCCTCCGCGTATCGGGGGTAAACACCGGGGAGCTGTTTTTT
TRBJ1-4,TRBV7-6,.,.,CASSLASPAYEKLFF,TGTGCCAGCAGCTTAGCATCTCCCGCCTATGAAAAACTGTTTTTT
TRBJ2-7,TRBV12-3/TRBV12-4,many,TRBD2,CASSFSGSPSYEQYF,TGTGCCAGCAGTTTCAGCGGGAGCCCATCCTACGAGCAGTACTTC
TRBJ2-2,TRBV7-2,many,TRBD1,CASRTGTGVTGELFF,TGTGCCAGCAGGACCGGGACAGGAGTGACCGGGGAGCTGTTTTTT
TRBJ2-1,TRBV7-2,.,.,CASSLAGGGVEQFF,TGTGCCAGCAGCTTAGCGGGAGGAGGGGTAGAGCAGTTCTTC
TRBJ2-4,TRBV5-6,few,TRBD2,CASSSRGGLKNIQYF,TGTGCCAGCAGCTCGCGGGGGGGCCTCAAAAACATTCAGTACTTC
TRBJ1-5,TRBV6-6,.,.,CASNTGQGNQPQHF,TGTGCCAGCAACACGGGGCAGGGCAATCAGCCCCAGCATTTT
TRBJ2-7,TRBV2,few,TRBD2,CASSDSTSGRREQYF,TGTGCCAGCAGTGACTCTACTAGCGGACGTAGAGAGCAGTACTTC
TRBJ2-3,TRBV20-1,many,TRBD2,CSAPPSGEADTQYF,TGCAGTGCTCCACCTAGCGGGGAGGCAGATACGCAGTATTTT
TRBJ1-5,TRBV7-8,few,.,CASSLGTAYSNQPQHF,TGTGCCAGCAGCTTGGGCACAGCTTATAGCAATCAGCCCCAGCATTTT
TRBJ2-1,TRBV18,.,.,CASSPITGFPANNEQFF,TGTGCCAGCTCACCCATTACAGGGTTCCCCGCAAACAATGAGCAGTTCTTC
TRBJ2-6,TRBV4-2,few,TRBD1,CASSQGQGAGSGANVLTF,TGTGCCAGCAGCCAGGGACAGGGGGCGGGTTCTGGGGCCAACGTCCTGACTTTC
TRBJ1-1,TRBV12-3/TRBV12-4,.,.,CASREAGRGIEAFF,TGTGCCAGCAGGGAAGCAGGGAGGGGGATTGAAGCTTTCTTT
TRBJ1-2,TRBV7-9,.,.,CASSFPNPGRTNYGYTF,TGTGCCAGCAGCTTCCCCAACCCGGGACGGACTAACTATGGCTACACCTTC
TRBJ2-7,TRBV7-9,.,TRBD2,CASVAGLGIYEQYF,TGTGCCAGCGTAGCCGGACTAGGGATTTACGAGCAGTACTTC
TRBJ1-5,TRBV5-5,few,TRBD1,CASSKDREGDQPQHF,TGTGCCAGCAGTAAGGACAGGGAAGGAGACCAGCCCCAGCATTTT
TRBJ1-2,TRBV7-9,few,.,CASSLDLQRNYGYTF,TGTGCCAGCAGCTTAGACCTACAGAGAAACTATGGCTACACCTTC
TRBJ2-6,TRBV5-1,few,.,CASSPTTGAGANVLTF,TGCGCCAGCAGCCCTACTACAGGTGCTGGGGCCAACGTCCTGACTTTC
TRBJ1-2,TRBV20-1,few,TRBD1,CSARDPSLGQGYGYTF,TGCAGTGCTAGAGATCCTAGTTTGGGACAGGGATATGGCTACACCTTC
TRBJ1-1,TRBV6-6,.,TRBD1,CASSYSPDREDTEAFF,TGTGCCAGCAGTTATAGTCCCGACAGGGAGGACACTGAAGCTTTCTTT
TRBJ2-7,TRBV18,few,TRBD1,CASSPGRTGYEQYF,TGTGCCAGCTCACCTGGTCGGACAGGCTACGAGCAGTACTTC
TRBJ2-1,TRBV4-3,.,.,CASSQDPLLDEQFF,TGCGCCAGCAGCCAAGATCCCCTACTAGATGAGCAGTTCTTC
TRBJ1-1,TRBV18,few,.,CASSPLVGRGTEAFF,TGTGCCAGCTCACCCCTCGTGGGCCGGGGTACTGAAGCTTTCTTT
TRBJ2-1,TRBV20-1,.,TRBD1,CSAPRDRYNEQFF,TGCAGTGCCCCCCGGGACAGGTACAATGAGCAGTTCTTC
TRBJ1-2,TRBV29-1,.,.,CRVGSDGGLYTF,TGCAGGGTTGGTTCTGACGGGGGGCTCTACACCTTC
TRBJ2-3,TRBV20-1,.,.,CSATPPGGLTDTQYF,TGCAGTGCTACCCCCCCCGGGGGGCTAACAGATACGCAGTATTTT
TRBJ1-2,TRBV4-1,.,.,CASSQVPGTDYGYTF,TGCGCCAGCAGCCAAGTTCCAGGGACGGACTATGGCTACACCTTC
TRBJ1-6,TRBV9,few,.,CASSPRSGGGRGNSPLHF,TGTGCCAGCAGCCCCCGTAGTGGGGGGGGCAGGGGAAATTCACCCCTCCACTTT
TRBJ2-7,TRBV5-1,few,TRBD1,CASSFGTVNYEQYF,TGCGCCAGCAGCTTTGGGACAGTTAACTACGAGCAGTACTTC
TRBJ2-3,TRBV3-1,.,TRBD2,CASSQALAGGTDTQYF,TGTGCCAGCAGCCAAGCGTTGGCGGGGGGCACAGATACGCAGTATTTT
TRBJ2-3,TRBV19,.,.,CASSMGRDTQYF,TGTGCCAGTAGTATGGGCCGGGATACGCAGTATTTT
TRBJ1-2,TRBV9,.,.,CASSVDAGGGYGYTF,TGTGCCAGCAGCGTAGATGCGGGAGGAGGCTATGGCTACACCTTC
TRBJ2-7,TRBV7-8,few,.,CASSRISWNYEQYF,TGTGCCAGCAGCCGCATTAGTTGGAACTACGAGCAGTACTTC
TRBJ2-5,TRBV20-1,few,.,CSARDDFQGRQTQYF,TGCAGTGCTAGAGATGACTTTCAGGGTAGACAGACCCAGTACTTC
TRBJ2-3,TRBV6-9,.,TRBD2,CASSYVCGLAGLDTQYF,TGTGCCAGCAGTTACGTATGTGGTCTAGCGGGACTAGATACGCAGTATTTT
TRBJ1-2,TRBV29-1,.,TRBD1,CSVGPALTGGVDGYTF,TGCAGCGTTGGCCCGGCTCTGACAGGGGGAGTGGATGGCTACACCTTC
TRBJ2-3,TRBV9,.,TRBD1,CASSETGASTDTQYF,TGTGCCAGCAGCGAGACAGGGGCAAGCACAGATACGCAGTATTTT
TRBJ2-1,TRBV20-1,.,TRBD1,CSLYGQGYGHEQFF,TGCAGTCTTTATGGACAGGGATATGGACATGAGCAGTTCTTC
TRBJ2-1,TRBV12-3/TRBV12-4,.,.,CASSLSAGANNEQFF,TGTGCCAGCAGTTTAAGCGCGGGGGCGAACAATGAGCAGTTCTTC
TRBJ2-7,TRBV20-1,few,TRBD1,CSVEDRGDEQYF,TGCAGTGTGGAGGACAGGGGGGACGAGCAGTACTTC
TRBJ2-1,TRBV20-1,.,.,CSARTLRGSYNEQFF,TGCAGTGCTAGGACCTTGCGGGGCTCCTACAATGAGCAGTTCTTC
TRBJ2-7,TRBV18,.,.,CASSDTRVSSYEQYF,TGTGCCAGCTCAGACACACGAGTTAGCTCCTACGAGCAGTACTTC
TRBJ2-2,TRBV2,.,TRBD2,CASSVFLAGGELFF,TGTGCCAGCAGTGTTTTTCTAGCGGGCGGGGAGCTGTTTTTT
TRBJ2-3,TRBV24-1,.,TRBD1,CATGQGGPDTQYF,TGTGCCACGGGACAGGGCGGCCCAGATACGCAGTATTTT
TRBJ2-7,TRBV19,.,.,CASSISGRRYEQYF,TGTGCCAGTAGTATTTCAGGGCGGAGGTACGAGCAGTACTTC
TRBJ1-1,TRBV7-9,few,.,CASRGWDTEAFF,TGTGCCAGCAGGGGATGGGACACTGAAGCTTTCTTT
TRBJ1-2,TRBV29-1,.,TRBD1,CSVYRGQVSDYGYTF,TGCAGCGTCTACAGGGGGCAAGTATCGGACTATGGCTACACCTTC